This TCR beta chain was observed in a study of cytotoxic CD8 clonotypes in ibrutinib-treated CLL. This table comes from immunoSEQ multiplex PCR, and its TCRdb copy is limited to in-frame clones, with some not included. In the table there are 160,000 or so clones, approximately 80% of which are singletons. Details on this clone: The antigen is unknown.

Study-wide points: Relative to age-matched healthy donors, clonality at baseline was higher, and it tracked circulating CD8+ T-cell counts.

This CDR3 contains 13 residues. The V end lost 4 bases, the J end lost 2 bases, and 11 bases lay between the germline ends. CDR1 and CDR2 from the germline V gene are SQVTM and ANQGSEA. The sequencing here drew on PBMCs, taken after 12 months of ibrutinib treatment. The clonotype was recovered from a human donor with chronic lymphocytic leukemia. The V gene is TRBV29-1, the J gene TRBJ1-1, with D possibly TRBD1 on 6 matching bases. Here the CDR3 reads CSVGLGANTEAFF. CDR3 in DNA: TGCAGCGTTGGTCTGGGGGCTAACACTGAAGCTTTCTTT. Full variable domain (remainder filled in from reference TRBV29-1 and TRBJ1-1): SAVISQKPSRDICQRGTSLTIQCQVDSQVTMMFWYRQQPGQSLTLIATANQGSEATYESGFVIDKFPISRPNLTFSTLTVSNMSPEDSSIYLCSVGLGANTEAFFGQGTRLTVV.